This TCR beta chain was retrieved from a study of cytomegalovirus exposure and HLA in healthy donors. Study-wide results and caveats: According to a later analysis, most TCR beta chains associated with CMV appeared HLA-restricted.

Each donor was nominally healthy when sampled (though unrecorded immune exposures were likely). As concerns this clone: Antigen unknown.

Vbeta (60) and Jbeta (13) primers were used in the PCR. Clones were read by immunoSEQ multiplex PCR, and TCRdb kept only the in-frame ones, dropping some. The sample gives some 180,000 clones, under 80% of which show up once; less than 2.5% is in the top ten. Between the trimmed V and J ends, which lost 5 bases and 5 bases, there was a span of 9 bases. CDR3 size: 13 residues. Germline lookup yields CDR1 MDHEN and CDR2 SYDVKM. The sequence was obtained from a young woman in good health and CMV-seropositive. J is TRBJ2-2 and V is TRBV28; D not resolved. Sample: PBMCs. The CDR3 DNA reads TGTGCCAGCAGTCCCCCAGGTACCGGGGAGCTGTTTTTT. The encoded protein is CASSPPGTGELFF.